One sample yielded the 18 T cell receptor beta chains listed below, sequenced in a study of post-analysis software for immune sequencing data. Carried by the TCR beta cDNA libraries were unique molecular identifiers. Each CDR3 protein is one row after TCRdb ran MiXCR on the PCR reads. The sample lists about 540,000 distinct CDR3 sequences, around 31% occurring once. The antigens for these receptors are not known. Points from the study as a whole: Five TRBV segments, TRBV5-6, TRBV5-1 and TRBV20-1 among them, were found more frequent in patients than controls.

The sequencing input was blood. Receptors were obtained from a girl aged 2-17 years with multiple sclerosis.

The V and J genes are TRBV5-1 and TRBJ2-5; TRBD2 aligns across 8 bases. The length of the CDR3 is 16 residues. The ends lost 3 bases at V and 3 bases at J; junction bases unmatched: 10. Germline assignment: CDR1 SGHRS and CDR2 YFSETQ. CDR3 amino acids: CASSSGGTQPKETQYF. CDR3 in DNA: TGCGCCAGCAGCTCGGGGGGGACCCAACCCAAAGAGACCCAGTACTTC.

This clonotype has only a few counts. The genes are TRBV6-5 and TRBJ2-1; 10 positions match TRBD2. After removal of 6 bases from V and 6 bases from J, the junction contained 8 bases not matched to a gene. Germline V gene data show CDR1 as MNHEY and CDR2 as SVGAGI. This CDR3 comprises 15 residues. The CDR3 region is CASSRSGGQSNEQFF. The DNA for the CDR3 is TGTGCCAGCAGCCGTAGCGGGGGGCAATCCAATGAGCAGTTCTTC.

Comments on this clonotype: At one end, the junction sequence differs from germline, possibly due to a read error. The V call is TRBV28, the J call TRBJ2-3; D is ambiguous. The CDR3 totals 10 residues. Germline V gives CDR1 MDHEN, CDR2 SYDVKM. CDR3 nucleotide sequence: TGTGCCAGCAGCAGAGATACGCAGTATTTT. Encoded protein: CASSRDTQYF.

The rearrangement uses TRBV9 and TRBJ2-4; the match to TRBD2 covers 8 bases. The V gene end was trimmed by 0 bases and the J gene end by 8 bases; junction bases not matched to a gene: 10. The CDR3 loop spans 16 amino acids. Per the germline V gene, CDR1 is SGDLS and CDR2 is YYNGEE. CDR3 loop: CASSVDGGAGKDIQYF. DNA of the CDR3: TGTGCCAGCAGCGTAGACGGGGGGGCCGGTAAGGACATTCAGTACTTC.

In this sample, this clonotype turned up a few times. The V and J genes are TRBV4-2 and TRBJ2-7; 11 bases match TRBD2. Germline loops: CDR1 LGHNA, CDR2 YNFKEQ. The CDR3 loop spans 15 amino acids. After removal of 6 bases from V and 6 bases from J, the junction contained 10 bases not matched to a gene. The CDR3 DNA follows: TGTGCCAGCAGTCTTATAGCGGGAGGGCCGATCGAGCAGTACTTC. It translates to CASSLIAGGPIEQYF.

This sequence joins TRBV29-1 and TRBJ1-6; D is possibly TRBD1 (5 bases). With 4 bases removed from V and 5 bases from J, the gap between germline ends came to 21 bases. CDR1 and CDR2 (germline): SQVTM, ANQGSEA. This CDR3 has 17 amino acids. The CDR3 sequence is CSVATGPWGSDNSPLHF. CDR3 in DNA: TGCAGCGTTGCAACAGGCCCTTGGGGATCCGATAATTCACCCCTCCACTTT. The whole variable domain, filled in from reference TRBV29-1 and TRBJ1-6, reads SAVISQKPSRDICQRGTSLTIQCQVDSQVTMMFWYRQQPGQSLTLIATANQGSEATYESGFVIDKFPISRPNLTFSTLTVSNMSPEDSSIYLCSVATGPWGSDNSPLHFGNGTRLTVT.

Only a few counts were recorded for this clonotype. The CDR3 coding sequence is TGTGCCAGCAGCCAAGAACTAGCCTATAATTCACCCCTCCACTTT. This sequence encodes CASSQELAYNSPLHF. V and J are TRBV4-2 and TRBJ1-6; no firm D call. Germline loops: CDR1 LGHNA, CDR2 YNFKEQ. The V end lost 0 bases, the J end lost 2 bases, and 5 bases lay between the germline ends. The CDR3 totals 15 residues.

In DNA, the CDR3 is TGCGCCAGCAGCTTGGGGAGTACAGGGGGTTACAATGAGCAGTACTTC. Protein sequence: CASSLGSTGGYNEQYF. This chain links TRBV5-1 with TRBJ2-5, with 8 bases that match TRBD1. CDR3 length: 16 amino acids. In germline, CDR1 is SGHRS, CDR2 YFSETQ. The ends lost 0 bases at V and 11 bases at J; junction bases unmatched: 15.

This clonotype was seen a few times. The CDR3 loop is CSATSSFTDTQYF. The CDR3 DNA reads as TGCAGTGCTACCTCGAGTTTCACAGATACGCAGTATTTT. The V call is TRBV20-1, the J call TRBJ2-3; D unclear. The V and J ends lost 4 bases and 2 bases respectively, with 10 bases between them. Germline assignment: CDR1 DFQATT and CDR2 SNEGSKA (reference sequence). CDR3 size: 13 residues.

This clonotype was seen more than once but under ten times. The J gene is TRBJ1-4, the V gene TRBV18; D remains ambiguous. The germline gives CDR1 KGHSH, CDR2 LQKENI. The V gene lost 5 bases and the J gene lost 0 bases, with 13 bases spanning the gap. The CDR3 length is 16 residues. CDR3 in amino acids: CASSTEEGATNEKLFF. CDR3 nucleotide sequence: TGTGCCAGCTCAACCGAGGAGGGAGCAACTAATGAAAAACTGTTTTTT. Looking up the rest from reference TRBV18 and TRBJ1-4 gives the full variable domain: NAGVMQNPRHLVRRRGQEARLRCSPMKGHSHVYWYRQLPEEGLKFMVYLQKENIIDESGMPKERFSAEFPKEGPSILRIQQVVRGDSAAYFCASSTEEGATNEKLFFGSGTQLSVL.

The J gene is TRBJ1-2, the V gene TRBV29-1, with D perhaps TRBD1 (6 bases). The CDR3 covers 13 residues. From germline, CDR1 is SQVTM and CDR2 ANQGSEA. Trimming removed 7 bases at V and 8 bases at J, with 20 bases between. CDR3 in amino acids: CSAEPDSREGYTF. The CDR3 coding sequence is TGCAGCGCCGAGCCGGACAGCAGAGAGGGCTACACCTTC.

The rearrangement links TRBV9 to TRBJ2-3, with 7 bases aligning to TRBD2. Germline V CDR1 and CDR2: SGDLS, YYNGEE. V was pared by 4 bases and J by 3 bases, with 11 bases of the junction left unmatched. The CDR3 consists of 16 residues. The CDR3 sequence is CASSSGPSGATDTQYF. The CDR3 bases are TGTGCCAGCAGCTCCGGGCCAAGCGGGGCGACAGATACGCAGTATTTT.

The chain couples TRBV2 to TRBJ2-1, with 7 bases identical to TRBD2. The V gene end was trimmed by 6 bases and the J gene end by 7 bases; junction bases not matched to a gene: 12. The CDR3 extends over 15 amino acids. The V gene's germline CDR1 is SNHLY and CDR2 FYNNEI. In nucleotides, the CDR3 is TGTGCCAGCAGCGGGACTGGACTAGTGAGAAATGAGCAGTTCTTC. Translating gives CASSGTGLVRNEQFF.

The chain combines TRBV6-5 with TRBJ1-6; a weak D match, TRBD1 (6 bases). The germline V and J ends were trimmed by 6 bases and 8 bases, with 17 bases remaining between them. The CDR3 is 15 amino acids. Germline V gene sequence: CDR1 MNHEY, CDR2 SVGAGI. The CDR3 sequence is CASSPPGGPYSPLHF. The CDR3 DNA reads TGTGCCAGCAGCCCCCCCGGGGGGCCTTATTCACCCCTCCACTTT.

The chain couples TRBV27 to TRBJ2-5, with D possibly TRBD2 on 6 matching bases. In germline, CDR1 is MNHEY, CDR2 SMNVEV (reference sequence). The V gene lost 6 bases and the J gene lost 11 bases, with 25 bases spanning the gap. The CDR3 spans 15 residues. In DNA, the CDR3 is TGTGCCAGCAGGGGGGGAACGATCTCCTACAATGAGCAGTACTTC. Encoded protein: CASRGGTISYNEQYF.

Details on this clonotype: One end of the junction does not line up with germline, which may come from a read error. V usage is TRBV5-1 and J usage is TRBJ2-3, with 10 bases that match TRBD1. The germline V gene encodes CDR1 SGHRS and CDR2 YFSETQ. This CDR3 region has 17 residues. CDR3 loop: CANSLEGTGASTDTQYF. DNA of the CDR3: TGCGCCAACAGCTTGGAGGGGACAGGGGCGAGCACAGATACGCAGTATTTT.

CDR3 in amino acids: CASSVGVCETQYF. The DNA of the CDR3 is TGTGCCAGCAGCGTGGGGGTTTGTGAGACCCAGTACTTC. The rearrangement links TRBV21-1 to TRBJ2-5; the table's TRBD1 call for D was not verified on the DNA. TRBV21-1 is noted as a pseudogene. The CDR3 totals 13 residues.

CDR3 sequence (DNA): TGTGCCAGCAGTTTAGATCAGCCAGGCTATAGCACAGATACGCAGTATTTT. This encodes CASSLDQPGYSTDTQYF. The V call is TRBV12-3 or TRBV12-4, the J call TRBJ2-3; no reliable D call. This CDR3 has 17 residues. Trimming pared 1 base from V and 0 bases from J, leaving 14 bases between.